This T cell receptor (beta chain) was obtained from a study of T-cell reconstitution after alpha-beta-depleted transplantation in children. Trimming removed 0 bases from V and 6 bases from J; junction bases left unmatched: 10. The germline V gene has CDR1 MNHNS and CDR2 SASEGT. CDR3 length: 16 amino acids. This clonotype appeared many times. Preparing the TCRbeta library involved the use of unique molecular identifiers. TCRdb re-called the PCR reads through MiXCR, storing one row per CDR3 protein. The sample shows about 690,000 distinct CDR3 sequences, 16% of them seen only once. The chain combines TRBV6-1 with TRBJ1-1; 7 bases map to TRBD1. The source was PBMCs from the stem cell graft donor, collected from the stem cell graft. The TCR sequence derives from a human donor who donated a stem cell graft to a child with acute myeloid leukemia. CDR3 nucleotides: TGTGCCAGCAGTGAAGCGGAGACAGGGTCCGACCCTGAAGCTTTCTTT. It codes for CASSEAETGSDPEAFF.